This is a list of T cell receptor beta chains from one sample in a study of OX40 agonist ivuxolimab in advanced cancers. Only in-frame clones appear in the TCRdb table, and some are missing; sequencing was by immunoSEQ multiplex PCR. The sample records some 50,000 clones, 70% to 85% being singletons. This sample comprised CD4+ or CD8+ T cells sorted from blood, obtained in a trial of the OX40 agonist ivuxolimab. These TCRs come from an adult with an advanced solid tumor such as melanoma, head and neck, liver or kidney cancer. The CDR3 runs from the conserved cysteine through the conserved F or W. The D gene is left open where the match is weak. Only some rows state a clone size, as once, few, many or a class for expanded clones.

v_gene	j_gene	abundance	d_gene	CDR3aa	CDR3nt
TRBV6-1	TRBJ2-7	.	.	CASWGDETYEQYF	TGTGCCAGCTGGGGAGACGAGACCTACGAGCAGTACTTC
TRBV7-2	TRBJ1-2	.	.	CASSLTFTYGYTF	TGTGCCAGCAGCTTAACGTTCACCTATGGCTACACCTTC
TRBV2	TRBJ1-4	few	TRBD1	CASSEAGTGWEKLFF	TGTGCCAGCAGTGAAGCCGGGACAGGGTGGGAAAAACTGTTTTTT
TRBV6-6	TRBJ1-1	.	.	CASRLGLTEAFF	TGTGCCAGCAGATTGGGATTGACTGAAGCTTTCTTT
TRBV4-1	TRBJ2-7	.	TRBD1	CASSQERSRGREQYF	TGCGCCAGCAGCCAAGAAAGGTCCAGGGGGCGCGAGCAGTACTTC
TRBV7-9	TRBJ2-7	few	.	CASSDRDNEQYF	TGTGCCAGCAGCGACCGGGACAACGAGCAGTACTTC
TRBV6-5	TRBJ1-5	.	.	CASRANSNQPQHF	TGTGCCAGCAGGGCGAATAGCAATCAGCCCCAGCATTTT
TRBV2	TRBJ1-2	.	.	CASSPDKDYGYTF	TGTGCCAGCAGTCCCGACAAAGACTATGGCTACACCTTC
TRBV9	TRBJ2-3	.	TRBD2	CASSSRLADSTDTQYF	TGTGCCAGCAGCTCCAGACTAGCGGATAGCACAGATACGCAGTATTTT
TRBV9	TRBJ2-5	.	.	CASSREPRETQYF	TGTGCCAGCTCCCGGGAGCCGAGGGAGACCCAGTACTTC
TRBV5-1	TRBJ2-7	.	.	CASSPGDRYEQYF	TGCGCCAGCAGCCCCGGTGACCGCTACGAGCAGTACTTC
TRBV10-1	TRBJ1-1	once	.	CASSESGVSAAFF	TGCGCCAGCAGTGAGTCCGGGGTATCGGCAGCTTTCTTT
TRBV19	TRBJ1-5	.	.	CASSIGKREGRGNQPQHF	TGTGCCAGTAGTATAGGGAAGCGGGAGGGAAGAGGCAATCAGCCCCAGCATTTT
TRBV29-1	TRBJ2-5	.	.	CSVRRTETQYF	TGCAGCGTTCGAAGAACGGAGACCCAGTACTTC
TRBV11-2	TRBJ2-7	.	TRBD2	CASSPGTTYYEQYF	TGTGCCAGCAGCCCCGGGACTACATACTACGAGCAGTACTTC
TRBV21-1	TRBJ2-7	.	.	CASSKVPGEENRDEQYF	TGTGCCAGCAGCAAAGTGCCTGGGGAAGAAAATCGCGACGAGCAGTACTTC
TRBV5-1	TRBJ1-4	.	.	CASSWDGALNEKLFF	TGCGCCAGCAGCTGGGACGGGGCCCTAAATGAAAAACTGTTTTTT
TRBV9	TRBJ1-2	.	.	CASSPDPGQHYGYTF	TGTGCCAGCAGCCCAGACCCGGGACAACACTATGGCTACACCTTC
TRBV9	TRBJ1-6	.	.	CASGRTRDNSPLHF	TGTGCCAGCGGACGGACTAGAGATAATTCACCCCTCCACTTT
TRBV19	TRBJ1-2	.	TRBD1	CASGGRDRVTNYGYTF	TGTGCCAGTGGGGGCCGGGACAGGGTCACTAACTATGGCTACACCTTC
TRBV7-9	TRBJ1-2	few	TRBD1	CASSPKMTGTGTLGYTF	TGTGCCAGCAGCCCCAAGATGACCGGGACAGGGACCCTAGGCTACACCTTC
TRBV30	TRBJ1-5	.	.	CAWSVRGWGNQPQHF	TGTGCCTGGAGTGTACGTGGTTGGGGGAATCAGCCCCAGCATTTT
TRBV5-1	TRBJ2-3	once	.	CASRREASTDTQYF	TGCGCCAGCCGACGCGAGGCTAGCACAGATACGCAGTATTTT
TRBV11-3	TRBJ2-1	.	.	CASSLGLSVRDEQFF	TGTGCCAGCAGCTTAGGACTCTCAGTGAGGGATGAGCAGTTCTTC
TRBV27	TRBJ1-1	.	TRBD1	CASQGQTMNTEAFF	TGTGCCAGCCAGGGACAGACCATGAACACTGAAGCTTTCTTT
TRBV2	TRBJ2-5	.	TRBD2	CASSPGGREETQYF	TGTGCCAGCAGTCCGGGAGGCCGGGAGGAGACCCAGTACTTC
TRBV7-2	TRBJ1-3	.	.	CASSLVPGQTSGNTIYF	TGTGCCAGCAGCTTAGTTCCAGGGCAGACCTCTGGAAACACCATATATTTT
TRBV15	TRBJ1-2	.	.	CATSRDNGALGYGYTF	TGTGCCACCAGCAGAGATAACGGGGCCCTGGGCTATGGCTACACCTTC
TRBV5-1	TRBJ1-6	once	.	CASSADSSPLNSPLHF	TGCGCCAGCAGCGCGGACTCAAGCCCTCTCAATTCACCCCTCCACTTT
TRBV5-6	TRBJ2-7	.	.	CASSPGHNYEQYF	TGTGCCAGCAGCCCGGGACACAACTACGAGCAGTACTTC
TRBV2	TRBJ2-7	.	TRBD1	CASGGQSYEQYF	TGTGCCAGCGGGGGACAGTCCTACGAGCAGTACTTC
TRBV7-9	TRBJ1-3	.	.	CASRTPGYGNTIYF	TGTGCCAGCAGGACCCCGGGTTACGGAAACACCATATATTTT
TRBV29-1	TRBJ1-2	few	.	CSVPLPGDGYTF	TGCAGCGTCCCCTTGCCGGGCGATGGCTACACCTTC
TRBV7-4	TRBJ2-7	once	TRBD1	CASSLNGGQGNYEQYF	TGTGCCAGCAGCTTAAACGGCGGACAGGGAAACTACGAGCAGTACTTC
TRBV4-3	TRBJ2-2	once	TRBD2	CASSQVAGGPVTGELFF	TGCGCCAGCAGCCAAGTTGCGGGGGGGCCCGTCACCGGGGAGCTGTTTTTT
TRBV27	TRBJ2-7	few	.	CASSLSWGIGYEQYF	TGTGCCAGCAGTTTATCTTGGGGAATCGGCTACGAGCAGTACTTC
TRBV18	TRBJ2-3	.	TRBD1	CASSPWTGSLHRRDTQYF	TGTGCCAGCTCACCTTGGACAGGGTCACTCCACCGCCGAGATACGCAGTATTTT
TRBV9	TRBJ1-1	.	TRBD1	CASSKEGSGGLNTEAFF	TGTGCCAGCAGCAAAGAGGGGTCAGGGGGCTTGAACACTGAAGCTTTCTTT
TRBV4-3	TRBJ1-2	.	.	CASSQDAGLANYGYTF	TGCGCCAGCAGCCAAGATGCGGGCCTAGCTAACTATGGCTACACCTTC
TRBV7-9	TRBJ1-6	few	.	CASSPSGPHNSPLHF	TGTGCCAGCAGCCCATCGGGACCTCATAATTCACCCCTCCACTTT
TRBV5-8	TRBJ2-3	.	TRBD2	CASSWREGPDTQYF	TGTGCCAGCAGTTGGCGGGAGGGCCCAGATACGCAGTATTTT
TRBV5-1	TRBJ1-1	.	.	CASSLAQGNTEAFF	TGCGCCAGCAGCTTGGCTCAAGGGAACACTGAAGCTTTCTTT
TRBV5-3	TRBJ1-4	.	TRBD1	CASSYTTGGEKLFF	TGTGCCAGCAGCTACACGACAGGGGGGGAAAAACTGTTTTTT
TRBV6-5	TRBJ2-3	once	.	CASSPGSASPTQYF	TGTGCCAGCAGTCCCGGGTCCGCTTCGCCTACGCAGTATTTT
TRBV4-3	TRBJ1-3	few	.	CASSPRIRDTIYF	TGCGCCAGCAGCCCACGAATCCGGGACACCATATATTTT
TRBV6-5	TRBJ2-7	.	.	CASSYSGGHYEQYF	TGTGCCAGCAGCTACTCTGGAGGCCACTACGAGCAGTACTTC
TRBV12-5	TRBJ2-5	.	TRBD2	CASGLGTSGGADETQYF	TGTGCTAGTGGTTTGGGCACTAGCGGGGGGGCAGATGAGACCCAGTACTTC
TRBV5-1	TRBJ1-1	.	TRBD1	CASSLTGVTEAFF	TGCGCCAGCAGCTTGACAGGGGTCACTGAAGCTTTCTTT
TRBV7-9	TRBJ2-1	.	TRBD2	CASSLGSTSASYNEQFF	TGTGCCAGCAGCTTAGGGAGTACTAGCGCTTCCTACAATGAGCAGTTCTTC
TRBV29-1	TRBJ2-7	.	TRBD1	CSVATGDRYEQYF	TGCAGCGTCGCGACAGGGGATAGGTACGAGCAGTACTTC
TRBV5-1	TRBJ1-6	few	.	CASSLVGGRVDSPLHF	TGCGCCAGCAGCTTGGTCGGGGGTAGGGTTGATTCACCCCTCCACTTT
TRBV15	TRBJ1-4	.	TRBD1	CATSRPPGQRNEKLFF	TGTGCCACCAGCAGGCCTCCGGGACAGCGTAATGAAAAACTGTTTTTT
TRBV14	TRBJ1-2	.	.	CASSQDYREFDYGYTF	TGTGCCAGCAGCCAAGATTACCGGGAGTTTGACTATGGCTACACCTTC
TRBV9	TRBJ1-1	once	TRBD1	CASRPDRANTEAFF	TGTGCCAGCAGGCCGGACAGGGCGAACACTGAAGCTTTCTTT
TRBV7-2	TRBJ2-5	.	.	CASSLLGRETQYF	TGTGCCAGCAGCCTTCTTGGCCGGGAGACCCAGTACTTC
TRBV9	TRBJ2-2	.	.	CASSVREKNTGELFF	TGTGCCAGCAGCGTCCGGGAGAAGAACACCGGGGAGCTGTTTTTT
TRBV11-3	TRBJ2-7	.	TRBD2	CASSFAGGPSEQYF	TGTGCCAGCAGCTTCGCGGGGGGGCCTTCCGAGCAGTACTTC
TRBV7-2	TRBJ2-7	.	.	CASSLDGGTYEQYF	TGTGCCAGCAGCTTAGACGGCGGTACCTACGAGCAGTACTTC
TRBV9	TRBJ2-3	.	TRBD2	CASSPNPAGANTDTQYF	TGTGCCAGCAGCCCAAATCCAGCGGGGGCCAACACAGATACGCAGTATTTT